These 23 T cell receptor beta chains were sequenced from one sample in a study of radiation and T cells in renal cell carcinoma. Profiled with immunoSEQ multiplex PCR; TCRdb holds only in-frame clones, not every one. Here the sample spans 130,000 or so clones, 75% to 90% being singletons. Time point: baseline pretreatment blood. Described treatment: 15 Gy SBRT to primary tumor, nephrectomy 4 weeks later. The specimen was blood, collected from a patient whose treatment included radiotherapy and nephrectomy. The receptor set was obtained from a woman in her forties or fifties with renal cell carcinoma.

The V gene is TRBV5-1, the J gene TRBJ2-5; the D gene could be TRBD1 or TRBD2 (5 bases each). This CDR3 is built from 15 residues. The V end was cut by 3 bases, the J end by 2 bases, with 14 bases between. Germline loops: CDR1 SGHRS, CDR2 YFSETQ. The DNA for the CDR3 is TGCGCCAGCAGCTACCGGGACGGATTACAAGAGACCCAGTACTTC. Translating gives CASSYRDGLQETQYF.

This chain joins TRBV5-4 and TRBJ1-3, with D hard to call. Germline loops: CDR1 SGHNT, CDR2 YYREEE (reference sequence). The CDR3 spans 13 residues. The V end lost 0 bases, the J end lost 4 bases, and 5 bases lay between the germline ends. CDR3 residues: CASSLVGGNTIYF. As DNA, the CDR3 is TGTGCCAGCAGCTTGGTGGGGGGAAACACCATATATTTT.

V and J are TRBV5-4 and TRBJ2-3; 9 bases are a match to TRBD2. Germline V CDR1 and CDR2: SGHNT, YYREEE (reference sequence). The CDR3 totals 14 residues. Unmatched junction bases numbered 5, after V lost 4 bases and J lost 5 bases. This CDR3 reads CASSLSGGGDTQYF. CDR3 DNA sequence: TGTGCCAGCAGCCTTAGCGGGGGAGGAGATACGCAGTATTTT.

The chain couples TRBV4-1 to TRBJ1-2; the D gene is possibly TRBD1 (5 bases). This CDR3 spans 13 amino acids. Trimming took 1 base from V and 8 from J, leaving 11 bases between them. Germline V gene sequence: CDR1 MGHRA, CDR2 YSYEKL. The CDR3 bases are TGCGCCAGCAGCCAAGCTGCCGGGGACGGCTACACCTTC. It is translated as CASSQAAGDGYTF.

The chain has TRBV11-2 and TRBJ2-7, with 10 bases identical to TRBD2. V shed 0 bases and J 7 bases; nucleotides not matched to a gene: 9. CDR3 size: 16 residues. The V gene's germline CDR1 is SGHAT and CDR2 FQNNGV. CDR3 coding DNA: TGTGCCAGCAGCTTAGACGGACTAGCGGACTCCTGGGAGCAGTACTTC. It is translated as CASSLDGLADSWEQYF.

This chain links TRBV5-1 with TRBJ1-1; D possibly corresponds to TRBD1 (6 bases). Germline assignment: CDR1 SGHRS and CDR2 YFSETQ. V was pared by 0 bases and J by 1 base, with 16 bases between. This CDR3 contains 17 residues. CDR3: CASSLDAGGSRNTEAFF. Written as DNA, the CDR3 is TGCGCCAGCAGCTTGGACGCTGGGGGCTCAAGGAACACTGAAGCTTTCTTT.

The gene calls are TRBV5-6 and TRBJ1-2, with 7 bases aligning to TRBD1. CDR3 size: 15 residues. Per germline, CDR1 SGHDT and CDR2 YYEEEE. The V segment lost 0 bases and the J segment 0 bases; nucleotides outside the gene matches: 2. CDR3 loop: CASSLAGTANYGYTF. The CDR3 DNA follows: TGTGCCAGCAGCTTGGCAGGGACAGCTAACTATGGCTACACCTTC.

The V call is TRBV4-3, the J call TRBJ2-1; the match to TRBD2 covers 13 bases. Unmatched junction bases numbered 7, after V lost 4 bases and J lost 1 base. The CDR3 length is 18 residues. The germline V gene has CDR1 LGHNA and CDR2 YSLEER. The CDR3 DNA reads as TGCGCCAGCAGCCCGACTAGCGGGGGGACCAAGTCCTACAATGAGCAGTTCTTC. Translation gives CASSPTSGGTKSYNEQFF.

This sequence joins TRBV15 and TRBJ2-6; either TRBD1 or TRBD2 may supply D (5 bases each). Germline V gives CDR1 LNHNV, CDR2 YYDKDF (reference sequence). This CDR3 has 17 amino acids. V was pared by 4 bases and J by 2 bases, with 15 bases between. The CDR3 DNA reads TGTGCCACCAGCACCATGGGACGGACTCCTGGGGCCAACGTCCTGACTTTC. As protein: CATSTMGRTPGANVLTF.

The chain combines TRBV9 with TRBJ1-3, with TRBD1 matching 7 bases. Germline lookup yields CDR1 SGDLS and CDR2 YYNGEE. The CDR3 extends over 15 amino acids. Losses at the gene ends were 0 bases for V and 0 bases for J; bases not matched to a gene: 0. The DNA of the CDR3 is TGTGCCAGCAGCGTAGAGGGGGCCTCTGGAAACACCATATATTTT. It specifies CASSVEGASGNTIYF.

This chain joins TRBV6-5 and TRBJ1-6; unclear D gene. V lost 4 bases and J 10 bases, leaving 8 bases between the germline ends. The CDR3 loop spans 12 amino acids. The germline V gene has CDR1 MNHEY and CDR2 SVGAGI. Here the CDR3 reads CASSFRLSPLHF. CDR3 in DNA: TGTGCCAGCAGTTTCCGATTGTCACCCCTCCACTTT.

V gene TRBV6-5 combines with J gene TRBJ2-7, with D uncertain. V lost 5 bases and J lost 2, with 10 bases in between. Germline loops: CDR1 MNHEY, CDR2 SVGAGI. The CDR3 has 13 amino acids. CDR3 nucleotide sequence: TGTGCCAGCAGTAGGACCGACACCTACGAGCAGTACTTC. Protein: CASSRTDTYEQYF.

The chain employs TRBV7-2 and TRBJ2-1; 8 bases match TRBD2. Germline V CDR1 and CDR2: SGHTA, FQGNSA. The CDR3 has 14 residues. V gave up 6 bases and J gave up 6 bases; unmatched junction bases: 7. DNA for the CDR3: TGTGCCAGCAGTTTGGGACTAGAGGGCAATGAGCAGTTCTTC. Translation: CASSLGLEGNEQFF. Variable domain in full (rest from reference TRBV7-2 and TRBJ2-1): GAGVSQSPSNKVTEKGKDVELRCDPISGHTALYWYRQSLGQGLEFLIYFQGNSAPDKSGLPSDRFSAERTGGSVSTLTIQRTQQEDSAVYLCASSLGLEGNEQFFGPGTRLTVL.

DNA for the CDR3: TGTGCCAGCTCCAGAGGCGTCCCCGCCCTTGACACCGGGGAGCTGTTTTTT. Its translation: CASSRGVPALDTGELFF. The J gene is TRBJ2-2, the V gene TRBV18; no firm D call. This CDR3 region has 17 residues. V lost 6 bases and J lost 3, with 20 bases in between. CDR1 is KGHSH and CDR2 is LQKENI in the germline V gene.

The rearrangement links TRBV7-9 to TRBJ2-1; 7 bases agree with TRBD1. The J segment lost 5 bases and the V segment lost 6 bases, leaving 10 bases of the junction unmatched. The CDR3 length is 15 residues. CDR1 and CDR2 (germline): SEHNR, FQNEAQ (reference sequence). The CDR3 DNA reads TGTGCCAGCAGTGGCCCCGGGACAGCGGACAATGAGCAGTTCTTC. As protein: CASSGPGTADNEQFF.

The rearrangement links TRBV4-3 to TRBJ2-3, with a tentative D call TRBD2 (6 bases). CDR3 length: 15 residues. Germline assignment: CDR1 LGHNA and CDR2 YSLEER. The V gene lost 1 base and the J gene lost 4 bases, with 12 bases spanning the gap. The CDR3 coding sequence is TGCGCCAGCAGCCAAGCTCTCGGGGGACCAGATACGCAGTATTTT. Its protein is CASSQALGGPDTQYF.

The J gene is TRBJ1-1, the V gene TRBV19; D is unresolved. Germline CDR1 is LNHDA and CDR2 is SQIVND (reference sequence). The length of the CDR3 is 14 residues. The V end lost 5 bases, the J end lost 7 bases, and 17 bases lay between the germline ends. This chain's CDR3 is CASSPLGISGEAFF. The CDR3, as DNA: TGTGCCAGTAGTCCATTAGGGATATCCGGTGAAGCTTTCTTT.

The genes are TRBV7-2 and TRBJ2-5; D gene ambiguous. V lost 8 bases and J lost 3, with 7 bases in between. Germline V gene sequence: CDR1 SGHTA, CDR2 FQGNSA. The CDR3 covers 11 residues. This chain's CDR3 is CASVAEETQYF. CDR3 bases: TGTGCCAGCGTTGCTGAAGAGACCCAGTACTTC.

This clone was detected only once. The chain carries TRBV9 and TRBJ2-5; D gene ambiguous. Trimming took 1 base from V and 2 from J, leaving 9 bases between them. Germline assignment: CDR1 SGDLS and CDR2 YYNGEE. The CDR3 is 14 residues long. The CDR3 reads CASSVKPTQETQYF. The DNA of the CDR3 is TGTGCCAGCAGCGTAAAGCCCACGCAAGAGACCCAGTACTTC.

The chain combines TRBV10-3 with TRBJ2-5; TRBD1 matches 7 bases. CDR3 length: 14 residues. J gave up 4 bases and V 6 bases, and 8 bases lay outside the gene matches. The germline CDR1 and CDR2 sequences are ENHRY and SYGVKD. Here the CDR3 reads CAIRKAAGGETQYF. The CDR3 DNA reads TGTGCCATCAGGAAGGCCGCAGGGGGAGAGACCCAGTACTTC.

The V gene is TRBV7-9, the J gene TRBJ1-6; D is possibly TRBD1 (5 bases). The CDR3 covers 12 residues. Trimming took off 4 bases at V and 7 bases at J, with 5 bases between the two ends. Looked up from germline, CDR1 is SEHNR and CDR2 is FQNEAQ (reference sequence). This CDR3 reads CASSSGNSPLHF. CDR3 DNA: TGTGCCAGCAGCTCAGGGAATTCACCCCTCCACTTT.

This clone was picked up one time. The gene calls are TRBV9 and TRBJ2-2; possibly TRBD1 for D (5 bases). V dropped 3 bases and J dropped 6 bases, with 15 bases sitting between them. CDR1 is SGDLS, CDR2 YYNGEE, per germline. This CDR3 is 15 amino acids long. This CDR3 reads CASSGAGFQAGELFF. In DNA form, the CDR3 reads TGTGCCAGCAGCGGCGCAGGGTTTCAGGCCGGGGAGCTGTTTTTT.

In DNA form, the CDR3 reads TGTGCCAGCAGTTACTCAAAGGGTGGAGTCGGCTACACCTTC. Its translation is CASSYSKGGVGYTF. This chain connects TRBV6-5 to TRBJ1-2; D is ambiguous. The CDR3 spans 14 residues. Germline V gene data show CDR1 as MNHEY and CDR2 as SVGAGI. Trimming cost V 0 bases and J 8 bases, with 13 bases left between them.